These 9 T cell receptor beta chains originate from one sample sequenced in a study of post-analysis software for immune sequencing data. Included in the TCR beta cDNA libraries were unique molecular identifiers. TCRdb re-analysed the PCR reads in MiXCR, keeping a single row per CDR3 protein. Of more than 450,000 distinct CDR3 sequences in the sample, roughly 34% were seen once. Which antigens these TCRs recognize remains unknown. The study's findings and limits: The five TRBV segments detected at higher frequency in patients than in controls included TRBV5-6, TRBV5-1 and TRBV20-1.

Material for sequencing was blood. The source is a girl younger than 18 with multiple sclerosis.

Comment on this clonotype: At one end, the junction sequence differs from germline, possibly due to a read error. The chain uses TRBV5-1 and TRBJ2-1; TRBD2 agrees at 8 bases. This CDR3 comprises 17 residues. The V gene's germline CDR1 is SGHRS and CDR2 YFSETQ. The CDR3 is CASSLAGSGAGRNEQVF. CDR3 DNA: TGCGCCAGCAGCCTGGCGGGTAGCGGGGCCGGAAGGAATGAGCAGGTCTTC.

This clonotype was seen a handful of times. The genes are TRBV29-1 and TRBJ1-2; TRBD1 is a possible D gene (5 bases). The V end was cut by 0 bases, the J end by 7 bases, with 15 bases between. The CDR3 is 14 residues long. Germline V gene lookup returns CDR1 SQVTM and CDR2 ANQGSEA. As DNA, the CDR3 is TGCAGCGTTGAAGATAAGGGGTCGACGGGTGGCTACACCTTC. It translates to CSVEDKGSTGGYTF.

The chain has TRBV20-1 and TRBJ1-1; D remains unclear. From germline, CDR1 is DFQATT and CDR2 SNEGSKA (reference sequence). V lost 5 bases and J lost 6, with 4 bases in between. This CDR3 comprises 9 residues. As DNA, the CDR3 is TGCAGTGCTTGGCCTGAAGCTTTCTTT. Amino acid sequence: CSAWPEAFF.

The rearrangement uses TRBV6-1 and TRBJ2-5, with 8 bases aligning to TRBD1. Germline values: CDR1 MNHNS, CDR2 SASEGT. The V segment lost 5 bases and the J segment 7 bases; nucleotides outside the gene matches: 18. This CDR3 spans 17 amino acids. CDR3 in amino acids: CASSTTITGGAVGTQYF. The CDR3, as DNA: TGTGCCAGCAGTACGACGATAACAGGGGGAGCCGTGGGGACCCAGTACTTC.

The V and J genes are TRBV5-5 and TRBJ1-5; D is uncertain. Germline lookup yields CDR1 SGHKS and CDR2 YYEKEE (reference sequence). V was clipped by 0 bases and J by 0 bases, with 10 bases between them. CDR3 size: 16 residues. In nucleotides, the CDR3 is TGTGCCAGCAGCTTGGTGGCAGTCTATAGCAATCAGCCCCAGCATTTT. Its protein is CASSLVAVYSNQPQHF.

This clonotype was detected a few times. The V and J genes are TRBV20-1 and TRBJ2-7; D is ambiguous. The V end lost 0 bases, the J end lost 3 bases, and 15 bases lay between the germline ends. The CDR3 is 15 residues long. CDR1 is DFQATT, CDR2 SNEGSKA, per germline (reference sequence). The CDR3 region is CSARDPRQANYEQYF. The CDR3 nucleotides read TGCAGTGCTAGAGATCCCCGCCAAGCAAACTACGAGCAGTACTTC.

V is TRBV5-1 and J is TRBJ1-1, with TRBD1 identical over 7 bases. CDR1 and CDR2 from the germline V gene are SGHRS and YFSETQ. V shed 1 base, J shed 4 bases, and the junction held 7 bases outside the gene matches. This CDR3 contains 15 residues. In DNA, the CDR3 is TGCGCCAGCAGCTTGCCCGACAGGGCAGCCACTGAAGCTTTCTTT. Residues: CASSLPDRAATEAFF. Complete variable domain (other parts from reference TRBV5-1 and TRBJ1-1): KAGVTQTPRYLIKTRGQQVTLSCSPISGHRSVSWYQQTPGQGLQFLFEYFSETQRNKGNFPGRFSGRQFSNSRSEMNVSTLELGDSALYLCASSLPDRAATEAFFGQGTRLTVV.

There are a few counts of this clonotype. The chain carries TRBV6-5 and TRBJ2-3; D remains ambiguous. Germline loops: CDR1 MNHEY, CDR2 SVGAGI. The CDR3 extends over 15 amino acids. V was trimmed by 0 bases and J by 1 base, leaving 8 bases between them. CDR3 in DNA: TGTGCCAGCAGTTACTCGATTCCGGGCACAGATACGCAGTATTTT. Translation: CASSYSIPGTDTQYF.

J is TRBJ2-1 and V is TRBV9, with D tentatively TRBD1 or TRBD2 (5 bases each). CDR3 length: 14 residues. Germline V gene data show CDR1 as SGDLS and CDR2 as YYNGEE. The V end was cut by 3 bases, the J end by 6 bases, with 13 bases between. The CDR3 sequence: CASSAGPRTNEQFF. The DNA for the CDR3 is TGTGCCAGCAGCGCGGGACCCAGGACCAATGAGCAGTTCTTC. Filled out from reference TRBV9 and TRBJ2-1, the complete variable domain reads DSGVTQTPKHLITATGQRVTLRCSPRSGDLSVYWYQQSLDQGLQFLIQYYNGEERAKGNILERFSAQQFPDLHSELNLSSLELGDSALYFCASSAGPRTNEQFFGPGTRLTVL.